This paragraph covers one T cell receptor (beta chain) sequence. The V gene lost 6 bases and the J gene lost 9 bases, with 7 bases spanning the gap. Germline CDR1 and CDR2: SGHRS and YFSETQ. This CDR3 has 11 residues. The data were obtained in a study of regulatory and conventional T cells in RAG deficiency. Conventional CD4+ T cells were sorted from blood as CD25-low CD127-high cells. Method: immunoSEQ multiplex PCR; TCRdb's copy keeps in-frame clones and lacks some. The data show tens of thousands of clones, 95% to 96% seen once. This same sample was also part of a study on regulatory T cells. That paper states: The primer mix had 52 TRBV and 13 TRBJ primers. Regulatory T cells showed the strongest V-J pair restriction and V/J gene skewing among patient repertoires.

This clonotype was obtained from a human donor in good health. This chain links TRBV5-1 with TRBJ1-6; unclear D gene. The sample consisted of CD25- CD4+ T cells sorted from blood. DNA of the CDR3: TGCGCCAGCACTTCGAGTTCACCCCTCCACTTT. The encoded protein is CASTSSSPLHF.